This T cell receptor beta chain came from a study of TIL therapy for anti-PD-1-resistant metastatic lung cancer. For the study at large: Median patient age was approximately 58, ranging roughly 35-85 years. Four tumors were EGFR-mutant and two were ALK-rearranged.

The time point was: pre-treatment sample, taken before nivolumab and TIL therapy. Patients were adults with stage 4 NSCLC. This CDR3 comprises 13 residues. The germline gives CDR1 SGHKS, CDR2 YYEKEE (reference sequence). Sequencing used immunoSEQ v3. Libraries were sequenced to 2 million to 2.5 million read pairs (survey) or roughly 4.5-6 million (deep). Method: immunoSEQ multiplex PCR; TCRdb's copy keeps in-frame clones and lacks some. The table has around 55,000 clones, roughly four fifths seen once; the top ten hold less than 3%. As to this clone: The junction differs from germline at one of its ends, possibly a read error.

The gene calls are TRBV5-5 and TRBJ2-1; 12 nucleotides agree with TRBD1. The input for sequencing was blood, taken at baseline. The sequence was obtained from a person between 25 and 80 years old with non-small cell lung cancer. CDR3 nucleotide sequence: TGTGCCAGCAGCCGGGGGACAGGGGGCGGTGGGCTCTTC. Translating gives CASSRGTGGGGLF. Drawing the rest from reference TRBV5-5 and TRBJ2-1, the complete variable domain is DAGVTQSPTHLIKTRGQQVTLRCSPISGHKSVSWYQQVLGQGPQFIFQYYEKEERGRGNFPDRFSARQFPNYSSELNVNALLLGDSALYLCASSRGTGGGGLFGPGTRLTVL.